This TCR beta chain was observed in a study of control samples from healthy donors and cancer patients. V was pared by 4 bases and J by 3 bases, with 3 bases of the junction left unmatched. CDR3 length: 13 residues. Per germline, CDR1 SGHAT and CDR2 FQNNGV. Assay used: immunoSEQ multiplex PCR; TCRdb lists only in-frame clones, some missing. The sample has over 50,000 clones, more than 95% seen once. The chain has TRBV11-2 and TRBJ2-7; TRBD1 matches at 7 bases. The TCR was taken from a young woman in good health. The sample was blood. The CDR3 DNA is TGTGCCAGCAGCTCGGGACAGCTCTACGAGCAGTACTTC. Protein sequence: CASSSGQLYEQYF.